The next 20 T cell receptor beta chains were all read from a single sample in a study of blood T cell repertoires in COVID-19. The table came from immunoSEQ multiplex PCR; TCRdb's copy has only in-frame clones and leaves some out. The sample records about 300,000 clones, about 83% being singletons. Input material: peripheral blood. Receptors were obtained from a woman in her forties or fifties who had recovered from COVID-19.

This clone showed up just once. The rearrangement joins TRBV24-1 to TRBJ1-2; a possible D gene is TRBD1 (5 bases). The CDR3 consists of 16 residues. CDR1 is KGHDR, CDR2 SFDVKD, per germline. Trimming removed 4 bases from V and 3 bases from J, with 17 bases in between. The CDR3 DNA reads as TGTGCCACCAGTGAAGCTACAGGAGCCGGTGACTATGGCTACACCTTC. Translated, it gives CATSEATGAGDYGYTF.

The chain carries TRBV6-5 and TRBJ2-7; 12 nucleotides align to TRBD1. This CDR3 spans 14 amino acids. Trimming took 6 bases from V and 9 from J; bases not matched to a gene: 9. CDR1 and CDR2 (germline): MNHEY, SVGAGI. The CDR3 is CASRWGQGAIGQYF. CDR3 nucleotide sequence: TGTGCCAGCAGGTGGGGACAGGGGGCAATTGGGCAGTACTTC.

The V gene is TRBV9, the J gene TRBJ2-7; 10 positions agree with TRBD2. CDR1 is SGDLS, CDR2 YYNGEE, per germline. The ends lost 3 bases at V and 2 bases at J; junction bases unmatched: 5. This CDR3 comprises 15 residues. The CDR3 spells CASSANSGGPYEQYF. For the CDR3, the DNA is TGTGCCAGCAGCGCTAATAGCGGGGGGCCCTACGAGCAGTACTTC.

V is TRBV6-5 and J is TRBJ2-7, with D unresolved. Trimming left V 0 bases short and J 6 bases short, with 15 bases between. In germline, CDR1 is MNHEY, CDR2 SVGAGI. The CDR3 totals 15 residues. The CDR3 nucleotides read TGTGCCAGCAGTTACTCGTCGAGCCTGGGCGTCGAGCAGTACTTC. Protein: CASSYSSSLGVEQYF.

The chain employs TRBV20-1 and TRBJ1-6; D is uncertain. The V and J ends lost 7 bases and 10 bases respectively, with 11 bases between them. This CDR3 is built from 11 residues. Germline V gene sequence: CDR1 DFQATT, CDR2 SNEGSKA (reference sequence). The CDR3 here is CSGRYLSPLHF. For the CDR3, the DNA is TGCAGTGGCAGATATTTGTCACCCCTCCACTTT.

In its sample, this clone was seen a few times. The CDR3 here is CASSLMRREGHYEQYF. For the CDR3, the DNA is TGTGCCAGCAGTTTAATGAGGCGGGAGGGCCACTACGAGCAGTACTTC. The chain links TRBV28 to TRBJ2-7; TRBD2 matches 9 bases. This CDR3 has 16 amino acids. The germline CDR1 and CDR2 sequences are MDHEN and SYDVKM. V lost 2 bases to trimming and J lost 3 bases; unmatched junction nucleotides: 8.

The chain recombines TRBV14 with TRBJ1-1; 7 bases align to TRBD1. Germline loops: CDR1 SGHDN, CDR2 FVKESK. V shed 1 base and J 5 bases; nucleotides not matched to a gene: 1. The CDR3 runs to 13 residues. This CDR3 is CASSQGQGTEAFF. The DNA for the CDR3 is TGTGCCAGCAGCCAAGGACAGGGAACTGAAGCTTTCTTT.

This clone has ten or more counts. This chain joins TRBV5-1 and TRBJ2-7, with D unclear. Trimming took 4 bases from V and 0 from J, leaving 14 bases between them. Germline loops: CDR1 SGHRS, CDR2 YFSETQ. The CDR3 has 15 amino acids. The CDR3 DNA follows: TGCGCCAGCAGCGAACGACAACCCCGCTCCTACGAGCAGTACTTC. Its protein is CASSERQPRSYEQYF.

This chain connects TRBV6-1 to TRBJ2-5, with TRBD2 as a possible D gene (5 bases). With 0 bases removed from V and 2 bases from J, the gap between germline ends came to 19 bases. The V gene's germline CDR1 is MNHNS and CDR2 SASEGT. The CDR3 is 18 amino acids. The CDR3 DNA reads TGTGCCAGCAGTGAAGCGCTTCGGGCTAGCCCATCACAAGAGACCCAGTACTTC. It is translated as CASSEALRASPSQETQYF.

The V call is TRBV3-1 (or the pseudogene TRBV3-2), the J call TRBJ2-2, with 11 nucleotides matching TRBD2. CDR1 LGHDT and CDR2 YNNKEL come from the germline V gene (reference sequence). The CDR3 spans 18 residues. Trimming at V came to 0 bases and at J to 0 bases, leaving 3 bases not matched to a gene. Written as DNA, the CDR3 is TGTGCCAGCAGCCAAGACGGGACTAGCGGACCGAACACCGGGGAGCTGTTTTTT. Translation gives CASSQDGTSGPNTGELFF.

V usage is TRBV7-2 and J usage is TRBJ2-1; 10 nucleotides match TRBD1. Germline-derived CDR1 and CDR2 are SGHTA and FQGNSA. The CDR3 totals 17 residues. V dropped 6 bases and J dropped 11; count of bases not matched to a gene: 19. The CDR3 sequence is CASRTGPPPGQGGKQFF. Here the CDR3 DNA reads TGTGCCAGCAGGACAGGGCCCCCCCCTGGACAGGGGGGAAAGCAGTTCTTC.

This rearrangement joins TRBV28 to TRBJ2-3, with 9 bases fitting TRBD2. There are 16 residues in the CDR3. The V segment lost 3 bases and the J segment 2 bases; nucleotides outside the gene matches: 6. Germline V gives CDR1 MDHEN, CDR2 SYDVKM. The CDR3 bases are TGTGCCAGCAGTTTGGCGGCTAGCGGGAACACAGATACGCAGTATTTT. Residues: CASSLAASGNTDTQYF.

The chain recombines TRBV30 with TRBJ1-3; no definite D call. Per germline, CDR1 GTSNPN and CDR2 SVGIG (reference sequence). Trimming removed 0 bases at V and 4 bases at J, with 10 bases between. The CDR3 extends over 14 amino acids. Written as DNA, the CDR3 is TGTGCCTGGAGTGTAATGACATGGGGAAACACCATATATTTT. It codes for CAWSVMTWGNTIYF.

The chain joins TRBV6-2 or TRBV6-3 to TRBJ2-1; 11 nucleotides align to TRBD2. Germline lookup yields CDR1 MNHEY and CDR2 SVGEGT. The CDR3 consists of 15 residues. V was pared by 4 bases and J by 4 bases, with 3 bases of the junction left unmatched. The CDR3 sequence: CASSSLAGAYNEQFF. For the CDR3, the DNA is TGTGCCAGCAGTTCACTAGCGGGGGCGTACAATGAGCAGTTCTTC.

The rearrangement joins TRBV28 to TRBJ1-1, with TRBD1 matching over 7 bases. There are 16 residues in the CDR3. V lost 6 bases to trimming and J lost 0 bases; unmatched junction nucleotides: 10. Germline CDR1 and CDR2: MDHEN and SYDVKM. CDR3 residues: CASSQDRWGVNTEAFF. The CDR3 region has the DNA TGTGCCAGCAGCCAGGACAGGTGGGGGGTGAACACTGAAGCTTTCTTT.

The chain employs TRBV2 and TRBJ1-2; D is undetermined. The CDR3 sequence is 13 residues long. V was cut by 6 bases and J by 2 bases, with 10 bases left in between. CDR1 SNHLY and CDR2 FYNNEI come from the germline V gene. CDR3 sequence: CASSKGGNYGYTF. The CDR3 coding sequence is TGTGCCAGCAGCAAGGGAGGGAACTATGGCTACACCTTC. The full variable domain, with the rest looked up from reference TRBV2 and TRBJ1-2, is EPEVTQTPSHQVTQMGQEVILRCVPISNHLYFYWYRQILGQKVEFLVSFYNNEISEKSEIFDDQFSVERPDGSNFTLKIRSTKLEDSAMYFCASSKGGNYGYTFGSGTRLTVV.

This clone appeared a few times. This chain uses TRBV30 with TRBJ1-2; 9 bases are shared with TRBD1. Per germline, CDR1 GTSNPN and CDR2 SVGIG (reference sequence). V lost 0 bases and J lost 4; bases outside the gene matches: 3. The CDR3 runs 14 residues. In DNA form, the CDR3 reads TGTGCCTGGAGTGTACAACAGGGGGCCTATGGCTACACCTTC. Its translation: CAWSVQQGAYGYTF.

The chain joins TRBV5-1 to TRBJ1-3, with D unresolved. This CDR3 comprises 15 residues. V was cut by 3 bases and J by 0 bases, with 10 bases left in between. Germline V CDR1 and CDR2: SGHRS, YFSETQ. CDR3 loop: CASSSGESSGNTIYF. The DNA of the CDR3 is TGCGCCAGCAGCTCCGGGGAAAGCTCTGGAAACACCATATATTTT.

The chain employs TRBV7-3 and TRBJ2-5, with 14 nucleotides matching TRBD2. The V gene's germline CDR1 is SGHTA and CDR2 FQGTGA. After removal of 5 bases from V and 4 bases from J, the junction contained 12 bases not matched to a gene. The CDR3 extends over 18 amino acids. The CDR3 bases are TGTGCCAGCAGCCCGCGGGGACTAGCGGGGGAGAGAGGAGAGACCCAGTACTTC. Translating gives CASSPRGLAGERGETQYF.

The rearrangement uses TRBV5-6 and TRBJ2-1; a weak D match, TRBD2 (6 bases). Between the trimmed V and J ends, which lost 1 base and 7 bases, there was a span of 15 bases. The CDR3 totals 15 residues. The germline gives CDR1 SGHDT, CDR2 YYEEEE. The CDR3 nucleotides are TGTGCCAGCAGCTTGTCAATGACGGCGGGGAATGAGCAGTTCTTC. It is translated as CASSLSMTAGNEQFF.